The rows below give T cell receptor beta chains drawn from one sample of a study of shared clonotypes between healthy human individuals. Profiled with immunoSEQ multiplex PCR; TCRdb holds only in-frame clones, not every one. The sample shows about 1.1 million clones, 75% to 85% of them seen only once. The sequenced material came from memory CD4+ T cells from PBMCs. These receptors originate from a man aged 18 to 30 in good health. Some clones in this sample may be carry-over from other donors' samples. Each CDR3 is given with its conserved first and last residue. D genes are given only for firm matches. Where a row states a size, it is once, few, many or the class of an expanded clone; other rows omit it.

CDR3nt	CDR3aa	d_gene	abundance	v_gene	j_gene
TGCGCCAGCACTCGACCCTCCTACGAGCAGTACTTC	CASTRPSYEQYF	.	few	TRBV10-2	TRBJ2-7
TGTGCCAGCAGTTTTCCGGGAGTTCGCGAGCAGTACTTC	CASSFPGVREQYF	.	.	TRBV28	TRBJ2-7
TGTGCCAGCAGCTTAGTTATCGGGACGATCGGCGGGGAGCTGTTTTTT	CASSLVIGTIGGELFF	.	.	TRBV7-6	TRBJ2-2
TGCAGCGTTGCCCAGGGGACAAACACTGAAGCTTTCTTT	CSVAQGTNTEAFF	.	many	TRBV29-1	TRBJ1-1
TGTGCCAGCTCACCGGCAGGAGAGTATCCAGATACGCAGTATTTT	CASSPAGEYPDTQYF	.	many	TRBV18	TRBJ2-3
TGTGCCATCAGTGAGTTTGGGTCTAGCGGGAGTTACGAGCAGTACTTC	CAISEFGSSGSYEQYF	TRBD2	.	TRBV10-3	TRBJ2-7
TGTGCCAGCAGCGCGAGGACTAGCGGGACGCTCTACGAGCAGTACTTC	CASSARTSGTLYEQYF	TRBD2	once	TRBV9	TRBJ2-7
TGTGCCAGCAGCCCTTCAAGTGTAGATACGCAGTATTTT	CASSPSSVDTQYF	.	.	TRBV7-9	TRBJ2-3
TGTGCCAGCAGCTTGGGCGGGGAGGCCAAGTACTTC	CASSLGGEAKYF	.	.	TRBV5-6	TRBJ2-7
TGTGCCAGCAGCTTCTTAGCGGGAGGGAGGACAGATACGCAGTATTTT	CASSFLAGGRTDTQYF	TRBD2	.	TRBV7-2	TRBJ2-3
TGCGCCAGCAGCTGGGGGTACTCTGGGGCCAACGTCCTGACTTTC	CASSWGYSGANVLTF	.	.	TRBV5-1	TRBJ2-6
TGTGCCAGCAGAAATGGAGACACCGAGACTGAGTACTTC	CASRNGDTETEYF	.	once	TRBV6-1	TRBJ2-7
TGTGCCGGTCAACCGGGACCTTCCCAAGAGACCCAGTACTTC	CAGQPGPSQETQYF	.	.	TRBV2	TRBJ2-5
TGTGCCAGCAGCTTTGAGTTTAATGAGCAGTTCTTC	CASSFEFNEQFF	.	.	TRBV5-6	TRBJ2-1
TGCAGCGTTGAGCCAGGGTGGGATGGCTACACCTTC	CSVEPGWDGYTF	.	.	TRBV29-1	TRBJ1-2
TGTGCCAGCAGCAAAACAGGGGGCGGCTATGGCTACACCTTC	CASSKTGGGYGYTF	TRBD1	many	TRBV7-9	TRBJ1-2
TGTGCCAGCAGCTTAGGGGGGCCAGGAAACACCATATATTTT	CASSLGGPGNTIYF	.	.	TRBV7-9	TRBJ1-3
TGTGCCAGTAGTATCGATGACAGGGGACGTCAGCCCCAGCATTTT	CASSIDDRGRQPQHF	TRBD1	.	TRBV19	TRBJ1-5
TGTGCCAGCTCAGAAACGGACAGGGGGCTATTAGACGAGCAGTACTTC	CASSETDRGLLDEQYF	TRBD1	.	TRBV18	TRBJ2-7
TGTGCCAGCAGTCCCAGGTCGACCTCTTCCTATGGCTACACCTTC	CASSPRSTSSYGYTF	.	.	TRBV28	TRBJ1-2
TGTGCCAGCAGTGAAGGACGGAATCAGCCCCAGCATTTT	CASSEGRNQPQHF	.	.	TRBV6-1	TRBJ1-5
TGTGCCAGCAGACCCACCTATGGGTTGGGGGGGAACACTGAAGCTTTCTTT	CASRPTYGLGGNTEAFF	.	.	TRBV27	TRBJ1-1
TGTGCCTGGAGTATGGCTTCTTCTAGCACAGATACGCAGTATTTT	CAWSMASSSTDTQYF	.	.	TRBV30	TRBJ2-3
TGCGCCAGCAGTGAGTCGAGCAGGCTAGGCGAGCAGTACTTC	CASSESSRLGEQYF	.	.	TRBV10-2	TRBJ2-7
TGCGCCAGCAGGGGGGATCCTGCAACTAATGAAAAACTGTTTTTT	CASRGDPATNEKLFF	.	.	TRBV5-1	TRBJ1-4
TGTGCCAGCAGTTTATTGGGCGGGGCCCAGCCCCAGCATTTT	CASSLLGGAQPQHF	.	.	TRBV28	TRBJ1-5
TGCGCCAGCAGCTTCCGAGCGGGATCGACGGTTTACAATGAGCAGTTCTTC	CASSFRAGSTVYNEQFF	TRBD2	.	TRBV5-1	TRBJ2-1
TGTGCCAGCAGCGCCGGAACGGGAGATACGCAGTATTTT	CASSAGTGDTQYF	.	.	TRBV7-2	TRBJ2-3
TGTGCCAGCAGTTATGGGAGCACCGGGGAGCTGTTTTTT	CASSYGSTGELFF	.	.	TRBV6-5	TRBJ2-2